This T cell receptor (beta chain) is from a study of T cells in Graves' hyperthyroidism and ophthalmopathy. The CDR3 regions of TCR beta were amplified from RNA transcripts. The HTBI primer set was used in a first-round RT-PCR of the TCR CDR3. TCRdb redid the calling of the multiplex PCR reads with MiXCR, one entry per CDR3 protein. The sample comprises roughly 380,000 distinct CDR3 sequences, approximately 15% of which are singletons, and approximately 9.9% rests with the top ten. Sequencing was performed on blood. The sequence was obtained from a woman aged 60-75 years with Graves' hyperthyroidism.

The CDR3 protein is CASSQDPRAGLLYEQYF. The CDR3 DNA reads as TGCGCCAGCAGCCAAGATCCCCGGGCAGGGCTGCTCTACGAGCAGTACTTC. The J gene is TRBJ2-7, the V gene TRBV4-1; D perhaps matches TRBD1 (5 bases). Looked up from germline, CDR1 is MGHRA and CDR2 is YSYEKL. V was trimmed by 0 bases and J by 3 bases, leaving 18 bases between them. This CDR3 spans 17 amino acids.